The next 5 T cell receptor beta chains were all read from a single sample in a study of beta chain features in type 1 diabetes (dated by TCRdb to the late 2010s). Library prep was done by the immunoSEQ multiplex PCR assay. The entire amount of isolated RNA was reverse transcribed using the High Capacity cDNA Reverse Transcription Kit, so the sequenced TCRB transcripts were expressed ones. TCRdb re-hosts the immuneACCESS table, in-frame sequences only. Its copies lack some clones; in the studies checked, an unresolved V gene accounts for under half of them, and the cause for the rest is not known. This sample holds 250,000 to 400,000 clones; about 14% were observed only once. The top ten clones comprise over 5.5% of the sample. Sequenced sample: central memory CD4+ T cells from blood. All receptors derive from a young man in good health.

This clone appeared a few times. J is TRBJ2-5 and V is TRBV11-2; D perhaps matches TRBD1 (6 bases). The CDR3 loop spans 17 amino acids. Germline CDR1 and CDR2: SGHAT and FQNNGV. V was trimmed by 4 bases and J by 2 bases, leaving 20 bases between them. CDR3 DNA sequence: TGTGCCAGCAGCTCCACGGGTCCAGGGGCTTTACAAGAGACCCAGTACTTC. Translated, it gives CASSSTGPGALQETQYF.

The V call is TRBV7-2, the J call TRBJ1-5, with D possibly being TRBD1 (5 bases). The CDR3 contains 14 residues. The germline CDR1 and CDR2 sequences are SGHTA and FQGNSA. V was clipped by 2 bases and J by 5 bases, with 10 bases between them. CDR3 amino acids: CASSLRGGYQPQHF. The DNA of the CDR3 is TGTGCCAGCAGCTTACGGGGCGGCTATCAGCCCCAGCATTTT.

This clone was observed a few times. The V call is TRBV9, the J call TRBJ2-3, with D maybe TRBD2 (5 bases). Per germline, CDR1 SGDLS and CDR2 YYNGEE. V was cut by 0 bases and J by 1 base, with 9 bases left in between. The CDR3 has 15 residues. The CDR3 DNA reads as TGTGCCAGCAGCGTAGACGGGGAACGCACAGATACGCAGTATTTT. This translates into CASSVDGERTDTQYF.

This clone was seen a few times. Other DNA sequences from this sample encode an identical CDR3 as well. V usage is TRBV11-2 and J usage is TRBJ2-5; TRBD1 is a possible D gene (6 bases). V was cut by 3 bases and J by 5 bases, with 13 bases left in between. The CDR3 has 14 amino acids. Per the germline V gene, CDR1 is SGHAT and CDR2 is FQNNGV. CDR3: CASSLQGSRETQYF. The CDR3 coding sequence is TGTGCCAGCAGCTTGCAGGGGTCGCGGGAGACCCAGTACTTC. Using reference TRBV11-2 and TRBJ2-5 for the parts outside the CDR3, the full variable domain is EAGVAQSPRYKIIEKRQSVAFWCNPISGHATLYWYQQILGQGPKLLIQFQNNGVVDDSQLPKDRFSAERLKGVDSTLKIQPAKLEDSAVYLCASSLQGSRETQYFGPGTRLLVL.

As regards this clone: Other DNA sequences of this sample code for an identical CDR3. The V and J genes are TRBV5-1 and TRBJ2-5, with a tentative D call TRBD1 (5 bases). Germline V gene lookup returns CDR1 SGHRS and CDR2 YFSETQ. CDR3 length: 13 amino acids. The V and J ends lost 7 bases and 1 base respectively, with 11 bases between them. The CDR3 spells CASSVDTQETQYF. The CDR3 region has the DNA TGCGCCAGCTCGGTGGACACCCAAGAGACCCAGTACTTC.